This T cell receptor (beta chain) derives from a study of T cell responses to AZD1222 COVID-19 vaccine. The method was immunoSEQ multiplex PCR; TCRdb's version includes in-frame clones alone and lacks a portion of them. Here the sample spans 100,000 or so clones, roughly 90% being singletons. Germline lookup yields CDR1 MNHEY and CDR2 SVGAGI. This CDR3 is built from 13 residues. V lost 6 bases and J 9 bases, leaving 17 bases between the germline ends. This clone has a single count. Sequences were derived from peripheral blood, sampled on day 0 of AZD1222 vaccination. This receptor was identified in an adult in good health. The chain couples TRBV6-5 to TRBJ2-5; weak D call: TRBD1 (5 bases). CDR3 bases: TGTGCCAGCAGGGGGCCCCAGCTTGGGGCCCAGTACTTC. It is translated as CASRGPQLGAQYF.